This paragraph covers one T cell receptor (beta chain) sequence. This may stem from a read error, because a much larger clone lies one nucleotide away. Likely a read error: the CDR3 ends without its conserved phenylalanine or tryptophan. This entry comes from a study of T-cell reconstitution after alpha-beta-depleted transplantation in children. For TCRbeta, the library was prepared with unique molecular identifiers. TCRdb reprocessed the PCR reads with MiXCR, giving one entry per CDR3 protein. The data show about 610,000 distinct CDR3 sequences, with about 10% seen just once and 3.5% to 5% held by the top ten. The V segment lost 7 bases and the J segment 3 bases; nucleotides outside the gene matches: 5. The germline gives CDR1 MNHNS, CDR2 SASEGT. This CDR3 spans 13 amino acids.

Sequenced here: PBMCs from the stem cell graft donor, sampled from the stem cell graft. This clonotype was obtained from a human donor who donated a stem cell graft to a child with acute myeloid leukemia. The chain is built from TRBV6-1 and TRBJ2-7; 8 nucleotides line up with TRBD1. CDR3 in amino acids: CASMGTGFYEQYC. Here the CDR3 DNA reads TGTGCCAGCATGGGGACAGGATTCTACGAGCAGTACTGC.